The source of this T cell receptor (beta chain) is a study of OX40 agonist ivuxolimab in advanced cancers. Study context: Patients achieving partial responses numbered three: one hepatocellular carcinoma case and two cutaneous melanoma cases.

Trimming pared 3 bases from V and 1 base from J, leaving 12 bases between. The CDR3 is made up of 16 amino acids. CDR1 and CDR2 (germline): LNHDA, SQIVND (reference sequence). Only in-frame clones appear in the TCRdb table, and some are missing; sequencing was by immunoSEQ multiplex PCR. The sample records around 71,000 clones, around 83% being singletons. This TCR came from an adult with an advanced solid tumor such as melanoma, head and neck, liver or kidney cancer. Sample: CD4+ or CD8+ T cells sorted from blood, taken in a trial of the OX40 agonist ivuxolimab. The rearrangement links TRBV19 to TRBJ2-2, with D perhaps matching TRBD1 (6 bases). CDR3: CASSIDRIENTGELFF. CDR3 nucleotide sequence: TGTGCCAGTAGTATCGACAGGATCGAGAACACCGGGGAGCTGTTTTTT.